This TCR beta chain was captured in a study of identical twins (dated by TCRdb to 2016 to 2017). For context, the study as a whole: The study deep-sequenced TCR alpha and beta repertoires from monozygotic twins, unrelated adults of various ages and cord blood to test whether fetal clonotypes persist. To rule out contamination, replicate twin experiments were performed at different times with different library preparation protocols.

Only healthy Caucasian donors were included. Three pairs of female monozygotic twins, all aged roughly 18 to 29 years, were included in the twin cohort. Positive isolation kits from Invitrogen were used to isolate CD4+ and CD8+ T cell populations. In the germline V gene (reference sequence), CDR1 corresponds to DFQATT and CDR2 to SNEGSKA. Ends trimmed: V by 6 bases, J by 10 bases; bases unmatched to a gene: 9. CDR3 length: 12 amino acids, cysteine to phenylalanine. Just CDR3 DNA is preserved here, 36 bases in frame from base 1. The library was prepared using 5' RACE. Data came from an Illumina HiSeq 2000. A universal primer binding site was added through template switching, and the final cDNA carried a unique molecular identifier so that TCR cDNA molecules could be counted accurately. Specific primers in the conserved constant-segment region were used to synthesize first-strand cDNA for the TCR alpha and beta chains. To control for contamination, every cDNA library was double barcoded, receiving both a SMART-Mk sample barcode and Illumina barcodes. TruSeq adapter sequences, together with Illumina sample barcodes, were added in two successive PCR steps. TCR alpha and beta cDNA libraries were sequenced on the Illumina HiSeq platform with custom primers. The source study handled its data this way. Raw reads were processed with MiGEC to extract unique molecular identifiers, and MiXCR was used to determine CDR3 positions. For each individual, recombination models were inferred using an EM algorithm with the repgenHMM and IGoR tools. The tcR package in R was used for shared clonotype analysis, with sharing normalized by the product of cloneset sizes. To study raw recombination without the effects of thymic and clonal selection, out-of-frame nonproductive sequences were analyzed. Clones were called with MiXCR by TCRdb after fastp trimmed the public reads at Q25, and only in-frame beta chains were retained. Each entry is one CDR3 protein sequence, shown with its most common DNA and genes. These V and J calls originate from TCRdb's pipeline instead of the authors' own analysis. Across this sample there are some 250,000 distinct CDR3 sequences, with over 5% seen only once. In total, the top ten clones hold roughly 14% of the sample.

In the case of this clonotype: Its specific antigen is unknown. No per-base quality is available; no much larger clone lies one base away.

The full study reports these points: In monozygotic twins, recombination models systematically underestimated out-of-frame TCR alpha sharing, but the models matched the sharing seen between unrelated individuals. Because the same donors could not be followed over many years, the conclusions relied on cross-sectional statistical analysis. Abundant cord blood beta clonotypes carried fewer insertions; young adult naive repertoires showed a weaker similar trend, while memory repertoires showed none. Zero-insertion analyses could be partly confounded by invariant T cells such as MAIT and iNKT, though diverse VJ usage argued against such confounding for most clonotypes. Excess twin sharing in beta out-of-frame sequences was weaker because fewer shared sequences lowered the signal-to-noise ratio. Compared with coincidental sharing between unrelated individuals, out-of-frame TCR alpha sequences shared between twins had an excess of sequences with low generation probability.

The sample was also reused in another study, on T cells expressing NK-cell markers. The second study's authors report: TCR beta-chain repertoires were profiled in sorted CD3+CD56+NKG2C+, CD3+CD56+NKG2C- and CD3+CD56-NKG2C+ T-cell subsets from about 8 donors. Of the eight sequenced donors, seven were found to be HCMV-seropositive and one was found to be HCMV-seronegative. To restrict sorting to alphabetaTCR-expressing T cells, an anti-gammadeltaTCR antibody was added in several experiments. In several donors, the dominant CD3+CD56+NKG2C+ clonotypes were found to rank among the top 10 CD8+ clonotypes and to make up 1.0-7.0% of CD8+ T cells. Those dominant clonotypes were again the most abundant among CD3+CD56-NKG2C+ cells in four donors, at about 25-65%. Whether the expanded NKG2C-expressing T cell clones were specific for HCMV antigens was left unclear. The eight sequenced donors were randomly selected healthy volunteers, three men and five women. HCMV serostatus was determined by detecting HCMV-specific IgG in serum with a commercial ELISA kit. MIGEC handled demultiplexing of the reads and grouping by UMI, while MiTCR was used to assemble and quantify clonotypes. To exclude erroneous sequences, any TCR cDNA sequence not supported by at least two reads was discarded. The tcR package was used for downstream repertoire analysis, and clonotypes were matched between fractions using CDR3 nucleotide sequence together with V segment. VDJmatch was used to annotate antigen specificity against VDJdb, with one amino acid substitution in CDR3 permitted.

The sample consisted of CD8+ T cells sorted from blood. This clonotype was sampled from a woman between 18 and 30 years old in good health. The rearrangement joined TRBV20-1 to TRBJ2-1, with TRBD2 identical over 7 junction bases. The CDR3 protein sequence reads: CSASNRRGEQFF. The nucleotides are TGCAGTGCGTCGAATCGGCGGGGGGAGCAGTTCTTC.